This T cell receptor beta chain appears in the sequencing data of a study of cytomegalovirus exposure and HLA in healthy donors. Study results and caveats: A missense DCLRE1C variant was associated with V- and J-gene trimming of TCR beta chains in a later analysis, and an independent cohort replicated the association. Accurate HLA-A and HLA-B prediction from TCR beta sequences was reported for most subjects.

In regard to this clone: What it binds is unknown.

Germline V gene data show CDR1 as MNHEY and CDR2 as SMNVEV (reference sequence). V gave up 5 bases and J gave up 1 base; unmatched junction bases: 7. The CDR3 is 15 amino acids. The PCR made use of 60 Vbeta and 13 Jbeta primers. The method was immunoSEQ multiplex PCR; TCRdb's version includes in-frame clones alone and lacks a portion of them. The sample consists of about 130,000 clones, approximately 80% of them appearing once. As for the donors, each was a healthy bone marrow donor. Though nominally healthy at sampling, donors likely had unrecorded immune exposures. The rearrangement uses TRBV27 and TRBJ2-7; 8 bases fit TRBD2. The sequence was obtained from a man aged 18 to 30 in good health and CMV-seronegative. The material sequenced was PBMCs. DNA of the CDR3: TGTGCCAGCAGTCGAGGACTAGCCTCGTCCTACGAGCAGTACTTC. Its protein is CASSRGLASSYEQYF.